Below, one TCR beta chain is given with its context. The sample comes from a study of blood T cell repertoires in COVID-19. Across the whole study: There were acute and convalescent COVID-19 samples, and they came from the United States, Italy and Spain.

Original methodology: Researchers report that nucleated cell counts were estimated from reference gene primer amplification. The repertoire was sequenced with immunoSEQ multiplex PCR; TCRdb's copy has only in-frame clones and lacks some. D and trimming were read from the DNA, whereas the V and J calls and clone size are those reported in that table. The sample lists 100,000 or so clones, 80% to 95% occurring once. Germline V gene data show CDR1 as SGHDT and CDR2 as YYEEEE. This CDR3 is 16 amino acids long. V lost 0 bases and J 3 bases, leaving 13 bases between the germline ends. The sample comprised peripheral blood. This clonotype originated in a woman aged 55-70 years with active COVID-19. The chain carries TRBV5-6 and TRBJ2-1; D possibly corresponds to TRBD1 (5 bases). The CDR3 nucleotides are TGTGCCAGCAGCTTGGTGGGGCACAAAAACTACAATGAGCAGTTCTTC. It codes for CASSLVGHKNYNEQFF.